A single sample gave rise to the 25 T cell receptor beta chains below, sequenced in a study of T cell responses to AZD1222 COVID-19 vaccine. Data came from immunoSEQ multiplex PCR; TCRdb stores just in-frame clones and leaves some out. The sample holds roughly 110,000 clones; approximately 86% are singletons and the top ten take approximately 4%. The specimen was peripheral blood, collected on day 0 of AZD1222 vaccination. These receptors were collected from an adult in good health.

The chain employs TRBV28 and TRBJ2-5; 8 bases agree with TRBD2. V lost 2 bases, J lost 6 bases, and 8 bases stayed unmatched. The CDR3 sequence is 15 residues long. Germline assignment: CDR1 MDHEN and CDR2 SYDVKM. CDR3 coding DNA: TGTGCCAGCAGTTTAAGTCTAGCGGGCAGGAAGACCCAGTACTTC. Its protein product is CASSLSLAGRKTQYF.

This clone was seen only a few times. The CDR3 is CAAGGLAGGSTDTQYF. The CDR3 DNA reads as TGTGCCGCGGGCGGACTAGCGGGGGGGTCCACAGATACGCAGTATTTT. The chain employs TRBV7-9 and TRBJ2-3, with TRBD2 matching 15 bases. Unmatched junction bases numbered 8, after V lost 11 bases and J lost 2 bases. Germline V gene data show CDR1 as SEHNR and CDR2 as FQNEAQ (reference sequence). This CDR3 comprises 16 residues.

The V gene is TRBV30, the J gene TRBJ1-2; TRBD1 aligns across 8 bases. CDR3 size: 12 residues. V shed 3 bases, J shed 7 bases, and the junction held 4 bases outside the gene matches. Germline CDR1 GTSNPN, CDR2 SVGIG (reference sequence). The CDR3 protein is CAWSPTGAGYTF. The CDR3 DNA reads TGTGCCTGGAGCCCGACAGGGGCTGGCTACACCTTC.

This chain links TRBV7-9 with TRBJ1-1, with a possible D match to TRBD1 (5 bases). Germline loops: CDR1 SEHNR, CDR2 FQNEAQ (reference sequence). Trimming removed 5 bases from V and 0 bases from J, with 28 bases in between. This CDR3 region has 20 residues. The CDR3 region has the DNA TGTGCCAGCAGCACCCCCGGGACGGTACGGAGTGAGCATATGAACACTGAAGCTTTCTTT. Amino acid sequence: CASSTPGTVRSEHMNTEAFF.

The sample holds one count of this clone. CDR3 residues: CASSGTSGGYTQYF. As DNA, the CDR3 is TGTGCCAGCAGCGGGACTAGCGGGGGATATACGCAGTATTTT. V is TRBV2 and J is TRBJ2-3; 14 bases map to TRBD2. J lost 7 bases, V lost 6 bases, and 3 bases had no gene match. The CDR3 spans 14 residues. Germline V gene lookup returns CDR1 SNHLY and CDR2 FYNNEI. Based on the CDR3 plus reference TRBV2 and TRBJ2-3, the full variable domain is EPEVTQTPSHQVTQMGQEVILRCVPISNHLYFYWYRQILGQKVEFLVSFYNNEISEKSEIFDDQFSVERPDGSNFTLKIRSTKLEDSAMYFCASSGTSGGYTQYFGPGTRLTVL.

V is TRBV20-1 and J is TRBJ1-5, with D perhaps TRBD1 (6 bases). The CDR3 has 13 residues. Germline V gives CDR1 DFQATT, CDR2 SNEGSKA (reference sequence). V lost 3 bases to trimming and J lost 5 bases, with 11 bases between them. CDR3 sequence reads: CSASKGVDQPQHF. The CDR3 bases are TGCAGTGCTAGTAAGGGGGTTGATCAGCCCCAGCATTTT.

The chain couples TRBV13 to TRBJ1-2, with 10 bases lining up with TRBD1. This CDR3 is 16 amino acids long. Looked up from germline, CDR1 is PRHDT and CDR2 is FYEKMQ (reference sequence). V lost 1 base to trimming and J lost 3 bases; unmatched junction nucleotides: 5. The CDR3 nucleotides read TGTGCCAGCAGCTTAGCCCGGGACAGGGGTTACTATGGCTACACCTTC. It translates to CASSLARDRGYYGYTF. The complete variable domain, with remaining parts taken from reference TRBV13 and TRBJ1-2, reads AAGVIQSPRHLIKEKRETATLKCYPIPRHDTVYWYQQGPGQDPQFLISFYEKMQSDKGSIPDRFSAQQFSDYHSELNMSSLELGDSALYFCASSLARDRGYYGYTFGSGTRLTVV.

The rearrangement joins TRBV11-1 to TRBJ2-6, with unresolved D. The CDR3 sequence is 15 residues long. Germline CDR1 and CDR2: SGHAT and FQDESV (reference sequence). Trimming shortened V by 5 bases and J by 0 bases, and 8 bases separated the two germline ends. The CDR3 coding sequence is TGTGCCAGCAGCCAATCTAGCTCTGGGGCCAACGTCCTGACTTTC. This codes for CASSQSSSGANVLTF.

J is TRBJ1-2 and V is TRBV12-3 or TRBV12-4; 9 bases align to TRBD1. CDR3 length: 13 residues. V lost 6 bases, J lost 4 bases, and 3 bases stayed unmatched. As DNA, the CDR3 is TGTGCCAGCAGGCCGACAGGGGGCTATGGCTACACCTTC. Its protein is CASRPTGGYGYTF.

This clone was found once. The chain combines TRBV6-4 with TRBJ1-1; no clear D. The CDR3 has 15 residues. Germline V gene sequence: CDR1 MRHNA, CDR2 SNTAGT. Trimming stripped 0 bases from V and 3 bases from J, with 11 bases between. CDR3 residues: CASSDSRGGHTEAFF. DNA of the CDR3: TGTGCCAGCAGTGACTCCCGGGGAGGCCACACTGAAGCTTTCTTT.

The rearrangement links TRBV18 to TRBJ2-7, with D tentatively TRBD2 (5 bases). V dropped 2 bases and J dropped 4 bases, with 18 bases sitting between them. Germline CDR1 and CDR2: KGHSH and LQKENI. There are 16 residues in the CDR3. The CDR3 is CASSPLFGIRGYEQYF. CDR3 DNA: TGTGCCAGCTCACCATTGTTCGGGATCCGAGGATACGAGCAGTACTTC.

CDR3 amino acids: CASTETVEAFF. The CDR3 coding sequence is TGTGCCAGCACGGAGACAGTTGAAGCTTTCTTT. This chain uses TRBV6-6 with TRBJ1-1; D possibly corresponds to TRBD1 (5 bases). The CDR3 totals 11 residues. V shed 7 bases and J shed 7 bases, with 10 bases lying between them. CDR1 and CDR2 from the germline V gene are MNHNY and SVGAGI (reference sequence).

The chain combines TRBV6-2 or TRBV6-3 with TRBJ1-5; D gene unclear. V lost 2 bases to trimming and J lost 0 bases, with 2 bases between them. Germline lookup yields CDR1 MNHEY and CDR2 SVGEGT. This CDR3 comprises 13 residues. The CDR3 DNA sequence: TGTGCCAGCAGTTACGATAGCAATCAGCCCCAGCATTTT. Translating gives CASSYDSNQPQHF.

This chain connects TRBV28 to TRBJ2-7; D gene ambiguous. The CDR3 totals 14 residues. The ends were cut back, 5 bases at V and 2 bases at J, with 13 bases in the middle. Germline CDR1 reads MDHEN; CDR2 reads SYDVKM. The CDR3 spells CASSPTTPTYEQYF. The CDR3 coding sequence is TGTGCCAGCAGTCCTACGACACCTACCTACGAGCAGTACTTC.

V usage is TRBV14 and J usage is TRBJ1-6, with a tentative D call TRBD1 (6 bases). The V end lost 0 bases, the J end lost 8 bases, and 11 bases lay between the germline ends. The CDR3 is made up of 15 amino acids. The germline V gene has CDR1 SGHDN and CDR2 FVKESK. CDR3 bases: TGTGCCAGCAGCCAAGACGACAGGCAGGATTCACCCCTCCACTTT. Protein sequence: CASSQDDRQDSPLHF.

The genes are TRBV15 and TRBJ2-3; the match to TRBD2 covers 11 bases. CDR1 and CDR2 (germline): LNHNV, YYDKDF (reference sequence). This CDR3 is 14 amino acids long. V lost 0 bases and J lost 8; bases outside the gene matches: 1. Written as DNA, the CDR3 is TGTGCCACCAGCAGAGAAACTAGCGGGGGTACGCAGTATTTT. It encodes CATSRETSGGTQYF.

CDR3 bases: TGTGCCAGCAGCTCCGTTACCTCGCCGGACGGGAATGAAAAACTGTTTTTT. Translating it yields CASSSVTSPDGNEKLFF. The chain joins TRBV28 to TRBJ1-4, with no clear D. CDR1 and CDR2 from the germline V gene are MDHEN and SYDVKM. CDR3 length equals 17 residues. With 6 bases removed from V and 5 bases from J, the gap between germline ends came to 22 bases.

Points on this clone: Because the CDR3's place on the DNA is in doubt, the DNA is left out and the CDR3 is given as listed by TCRdb. The chain has TRBV6-2 or TRBV6-3 and TRBJ1-5. The length of the CDR3 is 16 amino acids, counting both ends. Germline V lookup: CDR1 MNHEY, CDR2 SVGEGT. This CDR3 reads CASSYPSGRGNQPQHF.

J is TRBJ1-5 and V is TRBV12-3 or TRBV12-4, with 7 bases lining up with TRBD1. V dropped 5 bases and J dropped 7; count of bases not matched to a gene: 5. The CDR3 has 13 residues. In DNA, the CDR3 is TGTGCCAGCAGTCTCGGGGACAGACAGCCCCAGCATTTT. It encodes CASSLGDRQPQHF.

The chain couples TRBV13 to TRBJ2-1, with D unclear. CDR3 size: 13 residues. V was trimmed by 0 bases and J by 9 bases, leaving 9 bases between them. Germline V gives CDR1 PRHDT, CDR2 FYEKMQ (reference sequence). CDR3 nucleotide sequence: TGTGCCAGCAGCTTAGGTATAAGCGTTGAGCAGTTCTTC. Translating gives CASSLGISVEQFF.

The chain is built from TRBV28 and TRBJ1-5; a possible D gene is TRBD1 (6 bases). Trimming cost V 3 bases and J 9 bases, with 15 bases left between them. The length of the CDR3 is 14 residues. From germline, CDR1 is MDHEN and CDR2 SYDVKM. The CDR3 DNA reads TGTGCCAGCAGTTTGGGGGGGGCCCCCAGGCCCCAGCATTTT. Its translation is CASSLGGAPRPQHF.

The chain is built from TRBV19 and TRBJ2-3; maybe TRBD2 (6 bases). This CDR3 is 18 amino acids long. Germline V lookup: CDR1 LNHDA, CDR2 SQIVND (reference sequence). Deletions cut 0 bases from V and 2 bases from J, with 18 bases between. The CDR3: CASSIEPPASANTDTQYF. The CDR3 DNA reads as TGTGCCAGTAGTATAGAACCCCCCGCTAGCGCGAACACAGATACGCAGTATTTT.

The chain links TRBV11-2 to TRBJ1-1, with D perhaps matching TRBD1 (5 bases). This CDR3 comprises 14 residues. Germline assignment: CDR1 SGHAT and CDR2 FQNNGV. V was shortened by 4 bases and J by 8 bases, with 17 bases between the two germline ends. CDR3 region: CASSYTAGGIEAFF. DNA of the CDR3: TGTGCCAGCAGCTATACGGCGGGGGGGATAGAAGCTTTCTTT.

The chain has TRBV7-9 and TRBJ1-2; D unresolved. The CDR3 is 13 residues long. Germline assignment: CDR1 SEHNR and CDR2 FQNEAQ (reference sequence). Trimming shortened V by 1 base and J by 11 bases, and 14 bases separated the two germline ends. The DNA for the CDR3 is TGTGCCAGCAGCTTAGGAGCTTTAGAAGGGTACACCTTC. This gives the protein CASSLGALEGYTF. Based on the CDR3 plus reference TRBV7-9 and TRBJ1-2, the full variable domain is DTGVSQNPRHKITKRGQNVTFRCDPISEHNRLYWYRQTLGQGPEFLTYFQNEAQLEKSRLLSDRFSAERPKGSFSTLEIQRTEQGDSAMYLCASSLGALEGYTFGSGTRLTVV.

This clone showed up just once. The gene calls are TRBV28 and TRBJ1-2; D is unclear. The length of the CDR3 is 12 residues. Between the trimmed V and J ends, which lost 2 bases and 6 bases, there was a span of 7 bases. Germline V gene lookup returns CDR1 MDHEN and CDR2 SYDVKM. The CDR3 region has the DNA TGTGCCAGCAGTTTAGATGGGAATGGCTACACCTTC. Translated, it gives CASSLDGNGYTF.